The 5 T cell receptor beta chains below come from one sample, sequenced in a study of T cell responses to AZD1222 COVID-19 vaccine. The method was immunoSEQ multiplex PCR; TCRdb's version includes in-frame clones alone and lacks a portion of them. The profile shows approximately 210,000 clones, roughly 90% of them singletons. The sequenced sample was peripheral blood, obtained 28 days after the second AZD1222 dose. These receptors all stem from an adult who received the AZD1222 COVID-19 vaccine.

CDR3 bases: TGTGCCAGCAGCTTAAGGGCTGACTTAAGCAATGAGCAGTTCTTC. Amino acids: CASSLRADLSNEQFF. V gene TRBV7-8 combines with J gene TRBJ2-1; D is unresolved. The CDR3 consists of 15 residues. Trimming shortened V by 2 bases and J by 6 bases, and 14 bases separated the two germline ends. Germline CDR1 and CDR2: SGHVS and FQNEAQ.

The V and J genes are TRBV19 and TRBJ2-2; 8 bases agree with TRBD2. The CDR3 is 15 amino acids. From germline, CDR1 is LNHDA and CDR2 SQIVND (reference sequence). The ends lost 4 bases at V and 7 bases at J; junction bases unmatched: 8. The CDR3 protein is CASSTGLVDYGELFF. Written as DNA, the CDR3 is TGTGCCAGTAGTACGGGACTAGTGGACTACGGGGAGCTGTTTTTT.

The chain carries TRBV29-1 and TRBJ1-1; weak D call: TRBD1 (6 bases). This CDR3 contains 14 residues. The germline V gene encodes CDR1 SQVTM and CDR2 ANQGSEA. V gave up 4 bases and J gave up 1 base, with 13 bases separating them. The CDR3 nucleotides are TGCAGCGTTGGGGGACACGGGGCGAACACTGAAGCTTTCTTT. Protein: CSVGGHGANTEAFF.

The chain employs TRBV10-2 and TRBJ1-2; 8 bases match TRBD1. The V gene's germline CDR1 is WSHSY and CDR2 SAAADI. Trimming at V came to 2 bases and at J to 5 bases, leaving 4 bases not matched to a gene. The CDR3 covers 14 residues. The CDR3 DNA reads TGCGCCAGCAGTGAGGCAGGGGGCGGGTATGGCTACACCTTC. It codes for CASSEAGGGYGYTF.

V is TRBV7-6 and J is TRBJ2-1, with D uncertain. Trimming pared 4 bases from V and 10 bases from J, leaving 14 bases between. The CDR3 contains 13 residues. Germline V gene data show CDR1 as SGHVS and CDR2 as FNYEAQ. The CDR3 nucleotides are TGTGCCAGCAGCTCCGAGTTAGGCTGGGAGCAGTTCTTC. Its translation: CASSSELGWEQFF.